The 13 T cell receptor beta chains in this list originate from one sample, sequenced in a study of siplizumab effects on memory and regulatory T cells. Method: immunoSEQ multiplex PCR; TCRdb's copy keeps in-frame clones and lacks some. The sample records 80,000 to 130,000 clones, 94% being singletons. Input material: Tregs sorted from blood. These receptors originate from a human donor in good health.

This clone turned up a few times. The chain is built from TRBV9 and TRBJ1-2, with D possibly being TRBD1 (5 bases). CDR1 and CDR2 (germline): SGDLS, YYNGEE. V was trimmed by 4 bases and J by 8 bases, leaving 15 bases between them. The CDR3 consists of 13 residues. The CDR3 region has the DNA TGTGCCAGCAGCCCCTTGGCAGGGAGCGGCTACACCTTC. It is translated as CASSPLAGSGYTF.

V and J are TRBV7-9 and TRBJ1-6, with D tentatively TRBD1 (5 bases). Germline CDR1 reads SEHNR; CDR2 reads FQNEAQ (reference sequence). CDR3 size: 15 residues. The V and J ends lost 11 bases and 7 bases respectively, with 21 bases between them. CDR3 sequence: CAGNGANTQNSPLHF. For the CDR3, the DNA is TGTGCCGGTAACGGGGCCAACACACAAAATTCACCCCTCCACTTT.

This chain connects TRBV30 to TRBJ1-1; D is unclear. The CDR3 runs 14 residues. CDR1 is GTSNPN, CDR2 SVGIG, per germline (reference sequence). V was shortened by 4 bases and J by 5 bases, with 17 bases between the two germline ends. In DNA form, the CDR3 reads TGTGCCTGGATTTTAGTGGGCTCAAGAACTGAAGCTTTCTTT. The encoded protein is CAWILVGSRTEAFF.

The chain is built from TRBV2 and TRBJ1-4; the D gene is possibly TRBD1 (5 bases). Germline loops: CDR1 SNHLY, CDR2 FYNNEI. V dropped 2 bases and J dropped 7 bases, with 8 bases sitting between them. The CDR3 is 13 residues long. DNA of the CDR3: TGTGCCAGCAGTGAACTTGGGGCTGAAAAACTGTTTTTT. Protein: CASSELGAEKLFF.

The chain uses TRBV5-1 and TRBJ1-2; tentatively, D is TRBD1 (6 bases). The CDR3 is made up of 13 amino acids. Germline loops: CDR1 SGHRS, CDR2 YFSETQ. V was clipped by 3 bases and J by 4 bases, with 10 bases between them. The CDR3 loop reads CASSSSGVYGYTF. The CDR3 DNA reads TGCGCCAGCAGCTCATCAGGGGTCTATGGCTACACCTTC.

The CDR3 nucleotides read TGCGCCAGCAGCTTCATAGGGGTTTCGCACGAGCAGTACTTC. It specifies CASSFIGVSHEQYF. The V call is TRBV5-1, the J call TRBJ2-7, with D perhaps TRBD1 (5 bases). This CDR3 contains 14 residues. From germline, CDR1 is SGHRS and CDR2 YFSETQ. Trimming shortened V by 2 bases and J by 5 bases, and 14 bases separated the two germline ends.

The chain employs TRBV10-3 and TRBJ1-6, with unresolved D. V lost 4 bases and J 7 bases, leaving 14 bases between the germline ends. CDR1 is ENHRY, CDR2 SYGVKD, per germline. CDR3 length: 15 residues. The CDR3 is CAISVTGLGNSPLHF. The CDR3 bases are TGTGCCATCAGTGTAACTGGACTTGGGAATTCACCCCTCCACTTT.

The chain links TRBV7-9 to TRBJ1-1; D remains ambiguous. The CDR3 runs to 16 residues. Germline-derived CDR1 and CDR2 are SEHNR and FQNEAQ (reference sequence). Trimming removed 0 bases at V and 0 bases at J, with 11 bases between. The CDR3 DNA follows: TGTGCCAGCAGCTTAGCTATCGGTCAGATGAACACTGAAGCTTTCTTT. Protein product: CASSLAIGQMNTEAFF. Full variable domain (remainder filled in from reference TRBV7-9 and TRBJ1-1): DTGVSQNPRHKITKRGQNVTFRCDPISEHNRLYWYRQTLGQGPEFLTYFQNEAQLEKSRLLSDRFSAERPKGSFSTLEIQRTEQGDSAMYLCASSLAIGQMNTEAFFGQGTRLTVV.

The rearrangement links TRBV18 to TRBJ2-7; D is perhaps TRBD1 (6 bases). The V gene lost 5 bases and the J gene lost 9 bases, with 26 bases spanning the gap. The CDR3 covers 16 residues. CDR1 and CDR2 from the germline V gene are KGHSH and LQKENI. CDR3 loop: CASSSPMVGQIMAQYF. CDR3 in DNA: TGTGCCAGCTCATCCCCGATGGTCGGACAGATTATGGCGCAGTACTTC.

CDR3 in amino acids: CASSLVGRSLAKNIQYF. CDR3 sequence (DNA): TGTGCCAGCAGTTTAGTCGGGAGGTCCTTAGCCAAAAACATTCAGTACTTC. This chain connects TRBV27 to TRBJ2-4, with TRBD2 identical over 7 bases. V was clipped by 2 bases and J by 0 bases; unmatched bases: 7. Looked up from germline, CDR1 is MNHEY and CDR2 is SMNVEV (reference sequence). This CDR3 comprises 17 residues.

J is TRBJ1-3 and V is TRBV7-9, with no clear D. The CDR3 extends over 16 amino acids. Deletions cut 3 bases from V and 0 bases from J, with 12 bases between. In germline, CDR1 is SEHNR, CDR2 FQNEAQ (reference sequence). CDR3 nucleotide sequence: TGTGCCAGCAGCTTTGGGAGCTTATACTCTGGAAACACCATATATTTT. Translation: CASSFGSLYSGNTIYF.

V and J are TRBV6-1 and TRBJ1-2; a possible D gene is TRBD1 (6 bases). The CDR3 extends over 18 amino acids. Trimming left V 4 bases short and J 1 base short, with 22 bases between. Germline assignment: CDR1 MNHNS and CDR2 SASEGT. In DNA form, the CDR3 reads TGTGCCAGCAGTGTTCAGGGGATCCCCACCTTCAGTAACTATGGCTACACCTTC. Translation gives CASSVQGIPTFSNYGYTF.

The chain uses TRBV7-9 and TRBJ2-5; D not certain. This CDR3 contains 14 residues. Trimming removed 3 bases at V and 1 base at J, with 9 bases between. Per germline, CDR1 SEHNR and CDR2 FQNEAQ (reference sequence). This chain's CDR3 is CASSFRQVQETQYF. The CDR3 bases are TGTGCCAGCAGCTTCAGGCAGGTCCAAGAGACCCAGTACTTC.